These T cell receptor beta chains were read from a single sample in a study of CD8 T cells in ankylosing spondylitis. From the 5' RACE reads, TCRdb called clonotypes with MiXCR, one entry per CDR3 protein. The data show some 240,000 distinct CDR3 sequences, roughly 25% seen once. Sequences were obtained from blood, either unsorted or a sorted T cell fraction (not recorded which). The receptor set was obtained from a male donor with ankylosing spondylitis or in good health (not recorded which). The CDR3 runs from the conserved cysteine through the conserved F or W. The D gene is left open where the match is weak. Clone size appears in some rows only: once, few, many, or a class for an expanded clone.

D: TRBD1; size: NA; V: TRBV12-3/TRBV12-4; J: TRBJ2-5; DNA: TGTGCCAGCAGCGGACAGGGTCAGAGGGAGACCCAGTACTTC; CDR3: CASSGQGQRETQYF
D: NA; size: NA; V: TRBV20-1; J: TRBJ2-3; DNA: TGCAGTGCTAGAGATGGGGCGAAATCAGATACGCAGTATTTT; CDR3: CSARDGAKSDTQYF
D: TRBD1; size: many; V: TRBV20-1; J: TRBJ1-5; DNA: TGCAGTGCTAGCCGGGACAGGAGCAATCAGCCCCAGCATTTT; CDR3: CSASRDRSNQPQHF
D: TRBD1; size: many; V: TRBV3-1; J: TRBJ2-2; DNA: TGTGCCAGCAGCCCCCGGGACAGGGGGTTAACCGGGGAGCTGTTTTTT; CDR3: CASSPRDRGLTGELFF
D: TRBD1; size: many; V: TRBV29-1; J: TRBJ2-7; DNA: TGCAGCGTCGGCGACAGGGCCGGTTGGAACGAGCAGTACTTC; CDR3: CSVGDRAGWNEQYF
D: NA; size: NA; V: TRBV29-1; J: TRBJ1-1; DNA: TGCAGCGTTGTTGGCGGCAACACTGAAGCTTTCTTT; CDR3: CSVVGGNTEAFF
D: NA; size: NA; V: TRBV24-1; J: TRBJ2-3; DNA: TGTGCCACCAGTCAACCACTAACAGGGAGGACAGATACGCAGTATTTT; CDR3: CATSQPLTGRTDTQYF
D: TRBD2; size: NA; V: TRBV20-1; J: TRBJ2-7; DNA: TGCAGTGCTAGATTTTGGGGGGGTTTGGGTCGCGAGCAGTACTTC; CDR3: CSARFWGGLGREQYF
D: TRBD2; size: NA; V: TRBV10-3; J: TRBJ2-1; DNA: TGTGCCATCAGCCCTCTAGCGGGCTACTACAATGAGCAGTTCTTC; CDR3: CAISPLAGYYNEQFF
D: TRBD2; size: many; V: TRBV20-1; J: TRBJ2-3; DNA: TGCAGTGCGACCCTAGCGGGTGAGACGCAGTATTTT; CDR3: CSATLAGETQYF
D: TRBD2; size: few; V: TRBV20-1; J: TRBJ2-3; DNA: TGCAGTGCCAGGACTAGCGGGGGGTTTCCCACAGATACGCAGTATTTT; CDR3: CSARTSGGFPTDTQYF
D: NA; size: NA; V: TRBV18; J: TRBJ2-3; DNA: TGTGCCAGCTCAAGACGGGACTCCTACACAGATACGCAGTATTTT; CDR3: CASSRRDSYTDTQYF
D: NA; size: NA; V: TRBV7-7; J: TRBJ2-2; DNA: TGTGCTAGCAGCCCGACACGACAAGGCGGGGAGCTGTTTTTT; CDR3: CASSPTRQGGELFF
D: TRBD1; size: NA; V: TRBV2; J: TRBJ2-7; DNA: TGTGCCAGCACCGGGACAGCCAACTACGAGCAGTACTTC; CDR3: CASTGTANYEQYF
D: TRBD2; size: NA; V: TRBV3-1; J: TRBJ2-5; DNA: TGTGCCAGCAGCCCACTAGCGGGGGCCGTCGAGACCCAGTACTTC; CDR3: CASSPLAGAVETQYF
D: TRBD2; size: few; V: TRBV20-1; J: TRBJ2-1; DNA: TGCAGTGCTAGCCCCTTCCTAGCGGGGGGGTACAATGAGCAGTTCTTC; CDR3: CSASPFLAGGYNEQFF
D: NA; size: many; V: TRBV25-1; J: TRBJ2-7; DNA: TGTGCCAGCAGATCATACAGGGACGAGCAGTACTTC; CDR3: CASRSYRDEQYF
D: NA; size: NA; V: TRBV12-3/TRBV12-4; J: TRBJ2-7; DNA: TGTGCCAGCAGTTGGGACCCCGAGAGATACGAGCAGTACTTC; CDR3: CASSWDPERYEQYF
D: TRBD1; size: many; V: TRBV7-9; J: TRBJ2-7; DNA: TGTGCCAGCAGCCAAGAGGACAGGGGGCGAGACTTC; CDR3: CASSQEDRGRDF
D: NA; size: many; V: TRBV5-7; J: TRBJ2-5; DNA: TGTGCCAGCAGCTCCTTTAGGTCGGTCCAAGAGACCCAGTACTTC; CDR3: CASSSFRSVQETQYF
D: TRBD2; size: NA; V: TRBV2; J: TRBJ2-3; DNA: TGTGCCAGAAGCGGGGGGGCCGCAGATACGCAGTATTTT; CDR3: CARSGGAADTQYF
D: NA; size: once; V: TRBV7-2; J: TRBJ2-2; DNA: TGTGCCAGCAGCTCACAGTGGACCGGGGAGCTGTTTTTT; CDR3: CASSSQWTGELFF
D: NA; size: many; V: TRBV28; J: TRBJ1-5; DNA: TGTGCCAGCAGCCCCCCCCAGGGACGGGGACAGCCCCAGCATTTT; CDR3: CASSPPQGRGQPQHF
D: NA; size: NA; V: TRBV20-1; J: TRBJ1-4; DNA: TGCAGTGCTAGGGTTCTGTCGGGGGGTCCCAAACTGTTTTTT; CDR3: CSARVLSGGPKLFF
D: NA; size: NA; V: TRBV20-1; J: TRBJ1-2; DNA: TGCAGTGCTAGAGATCACAGGAGTTATGGCTACACCTTC; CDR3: CSARDHRSYGYTF
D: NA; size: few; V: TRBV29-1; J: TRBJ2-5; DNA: TGCAGCGTCGCACAATTGGCAGGGGCCGAGACCCAGTACTTC; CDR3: CSVAQLAGAETQYF
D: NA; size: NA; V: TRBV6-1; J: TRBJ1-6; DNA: TGTGCCAGCAGTCCCGGCCAGGGAGTCGATTCACCCCTCCACTTT; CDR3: CASSPGQGVDSPLHF
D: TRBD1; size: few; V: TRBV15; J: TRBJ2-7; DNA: TGTGCCACCAGCAGAGGACAGGGAAACCCTACCTACGAGCAGTACTTC; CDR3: CATSRGQGNPTYEQYF
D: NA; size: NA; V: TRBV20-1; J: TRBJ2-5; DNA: TGCAGTGCTAGCTGGCGGGCTCAAGAGACCCAGTACTTC; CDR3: CSASWRAQETQYF
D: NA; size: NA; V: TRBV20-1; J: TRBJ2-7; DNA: TGCAGTGCCCCCGAGGTCCGAGAGCAGTACTTC; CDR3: CSAPEVREQYF